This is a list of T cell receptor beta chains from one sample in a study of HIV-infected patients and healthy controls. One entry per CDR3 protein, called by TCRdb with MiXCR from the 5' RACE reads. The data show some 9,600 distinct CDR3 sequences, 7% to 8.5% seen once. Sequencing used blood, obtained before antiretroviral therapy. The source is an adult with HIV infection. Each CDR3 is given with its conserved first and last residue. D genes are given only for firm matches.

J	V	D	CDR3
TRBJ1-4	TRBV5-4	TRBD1	CASSSTGTNEKLFF
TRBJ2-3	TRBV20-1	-	CSAPVEGGPLDTQYF
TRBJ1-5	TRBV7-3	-	CASGLSGSHSNQPQHF
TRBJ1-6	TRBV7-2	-	CASSYTGLASPLHF
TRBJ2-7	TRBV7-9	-	CASSKNRGPYEQYF
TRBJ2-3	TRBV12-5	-	CASGLATDTQYF
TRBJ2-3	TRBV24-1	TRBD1	CATSDGQAADTQYF
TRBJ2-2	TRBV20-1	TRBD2	CSARDLNQSSGPNTGELFF
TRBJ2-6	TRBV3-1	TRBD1	CASSPTGGSGANVLTF
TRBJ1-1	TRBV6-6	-	CASLGLAEAFF
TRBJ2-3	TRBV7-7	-	CASSPQAGLSSPPSF
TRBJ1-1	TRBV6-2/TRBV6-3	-	CASSYDQGNTEAFF
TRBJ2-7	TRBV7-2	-	CASRHQTQGYEQYF
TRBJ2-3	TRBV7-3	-	CASSYSGSGQRNTQYF
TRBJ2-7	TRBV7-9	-	CAGGGDIYEQYF
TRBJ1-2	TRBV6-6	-	CASSLPETYGYTF
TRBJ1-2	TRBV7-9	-	CASSQEFNYGYTF
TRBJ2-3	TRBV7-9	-	CASSFQSDTQYF
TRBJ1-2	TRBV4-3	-	CASSQSTGPDNYGYTF
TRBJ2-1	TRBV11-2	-	CASSLLIEGNEQFF
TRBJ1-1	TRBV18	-	CASSSSLDGTEAFF
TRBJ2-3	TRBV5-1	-	CASSLVAASTDTQYF
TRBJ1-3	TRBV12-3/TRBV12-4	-	CASSLGGFGNTIYF
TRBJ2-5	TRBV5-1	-	CASGEPTETQYF
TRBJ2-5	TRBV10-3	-	CAISRGEETQYF
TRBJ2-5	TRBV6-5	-	CASRGQETQYF
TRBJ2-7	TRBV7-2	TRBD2	CASSLDWLAGGEQYF
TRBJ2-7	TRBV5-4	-	CASSLAAQSYEQYF
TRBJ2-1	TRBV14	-	CASSQGAGSLYEQFF